This T cell receptor beta chain was recovered during a study of T cells after posttransplantation cyclophosphamide. Study-wide points: Later post-transplant blood repertoires were often dominated by donor CD8+ memory clones.

Germline CDR1 SNHLY, CDR2 FYNNEI. The CDR3 contains 15 residues. V shed 8 bases and J 7 bases; nucleotides not matched to a gene: 12. Peripheral blood was collected from the related graft donor on the marrow donation day. This clone was observed at least ten times. What it binds is not known. Data came from immunoSEQ multiplex PCR; TCRdb stores just in-frame clones and leaves some out. Listed for the sample are about 40,000 clones, none seen a single time. The chain combines TRBV2 with TRBJ2-2; 8 bases line up with TRBD2. The clonotype was recovered from a woman aged 50 to 60 in good health and a related stem cell transplant donor. Sequenced: PBMCs. DNA of the CDR3: TGTGCCAGCTACCCGGGACTAGTTTCGGTCGGGGAGCTGTTTTTT. Translating it yields CASYPGLVSVGELFF.